The 30 T cell receptor beta chains listed next were all sequenced from one sample in a study of CD8 T cells in ankylosing spondylitis. From the 5' RACE reads, TCRdb called clonotypes with MiXCR, one entry per CDR3 protein. The repertoire holds about 400,000 distinct CDR3 sequences, with 20% as singletons. The sequenced material came from blood, either unsorted or a sorted T cell fraction (not recorded which). These receptors all stem from a male donor with ankylosing spondylitis or in good health (not recorded which).

This rearrangement joins TRBV28 to TRBJ1-1; maybe TRBD1 (6 bases). Trimming pared 0 bases from V and 0 bases from J, leaving 11 bases between. The CDR3 covers 16 residues. CDR1 is MDHEN, CDR2 SYDVKM, per germline. CDR3 nucleotide sequence: TGTGCCAGCAGTTTATGGCGGGACAAATTGAACACTGAAGCTTTCTTT. As protein: CASSLWRDKLNTEAFF.

V is TRBV27 and J is TRBJ2-1, with 9 bases fitting TRBD2. CDR1 MNHEY and CDR2 SMNVEV come from the germline V gene (reference sequence). V lost 2 bases, J lost 6 bases, and 8 bases stayed unmatched. The CDR3 sequence is 16 residues long. Written as DNA, the CDR3 is TGTGCCAGCAGTTTAATAGTAGCGGGGGCCTTCAATGAGCAGTTCTTC. It translates to CASSLIVAGAFNEQFF.

The rearrangement links TRBV15 to TRBJ2-3; D is uncertain. V lost 3 bases and J 1 base, leaving 11 bases between the germline ends. CDR1 and CDR2 from the germline V gene are LNHNV and YYDKDF (reference sequence). The CDR3 totals 15 residues. The chain's CDR3 is CATSRIPLGTDTQYF. Here the CDR3 DNA reads TGTGCCACCAGCAGGATCCCGTTAGGCACAGATACGCAGTATTTT.

This chain links TRBV28 with TRBJ2-5; 8 positions agree with TRBD1. This CDR3 is built from 14 residues. The junction had 5 bases not matched to a gene; V was cut back by 6 bases and J by 2 bases. CDR1 and CDR2 from the germline V gene are MDHEN and SYDVKM. The DNA of the CDR3 is TGTGCCAGCAGAGACTACAGGGGGCAAGAGACCCAGTACTTC. Translated: CASRDYRGQETQYF.

This clonotype showed up just a few times. This chain uses TRBV9 with TRBJ2-3, with D uncertain. The CDR3 runs to 14 residues. CDR1 and CDR2 (germline): SGDLS, YYNGEE. V was clipped by 1 base and J by 1 base, with 7 bases between them. CDR3 sequence: CASSVKGGTDTQYF. CDR3 bases: TGTGCCAGCAGCGTAAAGGGCGGCACAGATACGCAGTATTTT.

The chain couples TRBV20-1 to TRBJ2-7; weak D call: TRBD2 (6 bases). This CDR3 comprises 15 residues. The V end lost 0 bases, the J end lost 3 bases, and 15 bases lay between the germline ends. The germline gives CDR1 DFQATT, CDR2 SNEGSKA (reference sequence). The CDR3 DNA sequence: TGCAGTGCTAGAGATCTCGGCGGGGAGAGCTACGAGCAGTACTTC. This translates into CSARDLGGESYEQYF.

The genes are TRBV12-3 or TRBV12-4 and TRBJ2-5, with D possibly being TRBD1 or TRBD2 (6 bases each). There are 13 residues in the CDR3. Between the trimmed V and J ends, which lost 5 bases and 7 bases, there was a span of 14 bases. CDR3 sequence reads: CASSPDSGATQYF. CDR3 DNA: TGTGCCAGCAGTCCGGACTCGGGGGCGACCCAGTACTTC.

This clonotype was found a few times. The genes are TRBV4-1 and TRBJ2-1; tentative D call: TRBD1 (5 bases). CDR3 length: 14 residues. Germline V gives CDR1 MGHRA, CDR2 YSYEKL. V lost 3 bases and J lost 7, with 13 bases in between. CDR3 protein: CASSHRTSGNEQFF. Written as DNA, the CDR3 is TGCGCCAGCAGCCACAGGACATCTGGTAATGAGCAGTTCTTC.

This clonotype occurred a few times. The CDR3 sequence: CASSELAGASGELFF. For the CDR3, the DNA is TGTGCCAGCAGTGAACTAGCGGGGGCCTCCGGGGAGCTGTTTTTT. The V call is TRBV6-4, the J call TRBJ2-2; 11 bases align to TRBD2. The V gene end was trimmed by 3 bases and the J gene end by 6 bases; junction bases not matched to a gene: 3. Germline CDR1 reads MRHNA; CDR2 reads SNTAGT. The CDR3 is made up of 15 amino acids.

This rearrangement joins TRBV5-1 to TRBJ2-5; TRBD1 matches 8 bases. Germline V gives CDR1 SGHRS, CDR2 YFSETQ. V was clipped by 4 bases and J by 3 bases; unmatched bases: 5. This CDR3 has 14 amino acids. The CDR3 DNA sequence: TGCGCCAGCAGCCGTACGGACAGGGAAGAGACCCAGTACTTC. Protein: CASSRTDREETQYF.

This clonotype was counted between two and nine times. J is TRBJ2-5 and V is TRBV7-9; D gene unclear. V lost 2 bases and J 2 bases, leaving 3 bases between the germline ends. Germline V gives CDR1 SEHNR, CDR2 FQNEAQ (reference sequence). CDR3 length: 12 residues. The CDR3 loop reads CASSLTQETQYF. CDR3 bases: TGTGCCAGCAGCTTAACTCAAGAGACCCAGTACTTC.

The CDR3 DNA sequence: TGTGCCAGCAGCCCCCTGAGCTCCTACAATGAGCAGTTCTTC. This gives the protein CASSPLSSYNEQFF. The chain links TRBV6-1 to TRBJ2-1; D gene unclear. Deletions cut 6 bases from V and 0 bases from J, with 9 bases between. The CDR3 sequence is 14 residues long. Germline CDR1 MNHNS, CDR2 SASEGT.

The chain has TRBV12-3 or TRBV12-4 and TRBJ2-5, with 10 bases identical to TRBD1. V was clipped by 3 bases and J by 5 bases; unmatched bases: 3. The CDR3 is 14 amino acids. DNA of the CDR3: TGTGCCAGCAGTTTGGACAGGGGGATTGAGACCCAGTACTTC. This sequence encodes CASSLDRGIETQYF.

This clonotype occurred a few times. The J gene is TRBJ1-2, the V gene TRBV7-2; 9 bases align to TRBD1. Trimming removed 0 bases from V and 4 bases from J; junction bases left unmatched: 6. CDR1 is SGHTA, CDR2 FQGNSA, per germline. The CDR3 consists of 16 residues. The CDR3 region is CASSLAAGQGSYGYTF. DNA of the CDR3: TGTGCCAGCAGCTTAGCCGCGGGACAGGGTAGCTATGGCTACACCTTC.

This clonotype has just a few counts. The chain couples TRBV24-1 to TRBJ2-2; D call uncertain. This CDR3 has 16 residues. Germline V lookup: CDR1 KGHDR, CDR2 SFDVKD. The V end lost 4 bases, the J end lost 0 bases, and 11 bases lay between the germline ends. CDR3 residues: CATSDHSPSNTGELFF. CDR3 DNA: TGTGCCACCAGTGACCACAGCCCTTCGAACACCGGGGAGCTGTTTTTT.

The chain joins TRBV7-7 to TRBJ2-3; possibly TRBD2 for D (6 bases). Trimming took off 5 bases at V and 4 bases at J, with 19 bases between the two ends. Germline assignment: CDR1 SSHAT and CDR2 FNYEAQ (reference sequence). The CDR3 totals 16 residues. The CDR3 protein is CASSLRPPSAADTQYF. The CDR3 coding sequence is TGTGCCAGCAGCCTCCGCCCGCCTAGCGCTGCAGATACGCAGTATTTT.

The sample holds many counts of this clonotype. One junction end disagrees with the germline gene, perhaps due to a read error. The rearrangement joins TRBV12-3 or TRBV12-4 to TRBJ2-7; D possibly corresponds to TRBD1 (6 bases). The CDR3 totals 13 residues. The CDR3 DNA sequence: TGTGCCAGCAGCTTAGGGGGTACCTACGAGCAGTACTTC. Residues: CASSLGGTYEQYF.

This sequence joins TRBV7-9 and TRBJ2-5, with D unclear. The CDR3 runs 10 residues. CDR1 is SEHNR and CDR2 is FQNEAQ in the germline V gene (reference sequence). V was shortened by 8 bases and J by 5 bases, with 6 bases between the two germline ends. CDR3 DNA: TGTGCCAGCGGCCGGGAGACCCAGTACTTC. Translating it yields CASGRETQYF.

This clonotype was seen a handful of times. The chain employs TRBV20-1 and TRBJ2-3, with 9 bases identical to TRBD2. CDR1 and CDR2 (germline): DFQATT, SNEGSKA (reference sequence). This CDR3 has 15 residues. Unmatched junction bases numbered 6, after V lost 0 bases and J lost 5 bases. CDR3 amino acids: CSARERGGPKDTQYF. The CDR3 DNA reads TGCAGTGCTAGAGAGCGGGGGGGCCCAAAAGATACGCAGTATTTT.

The table lists this clonotype with a few counts. This chain uses TRBV7-8 with TRBJ2-7; a possible D gene is TRBD1 (5 bases). Trimming pared 8 bases from V and 0 bases from J, leaving 11 bases between. There are 13 residues in the CDR3. CDR1 and CDR2 (germline): SGHVS, FQNEAQ. CDR3 protein: CASAETASYEQYF. The DNA for the CDR3 is TGTGCCAGCGCCGAGACAGCCTCCTACGAGCAGTACTTC. The whole variable domain, filled in from reference TRBV7-8 and TRBJ2-7, reads GAGVSQSPRYKVAKRGQDVALRCDPISGHVSLFWYQQALGQGPEFLTYFQNEAQLDKSGLPSDRFFAERPEGSVSTLKIQRTQQEDSAVYLCASAETASYEQYFGPGTRLTVT.

V and J are TRBV5-5 and TRBJ2-1; 12 nucleotides match TRBD1. Germline assignment: CDR1 SGHKS and CDR2 YYEKEE (reference sequence). The CDR3 runs to 15 residues. J lost 8 bases, V lost 4 bases, and 7 bases had no gene match. In DNA, the CDR3 is TGTGCCAGCAGCAGTGGGACAGGGGGCTGGGATGAGCAGTTCTTC. Amino acids: CASSSGTGGWDEQFF.

This clonotype was found a few times. The chain carries TRBV30 and TRBJ1-1; TRBD1 matches 7 bases. This CDR3 has 13 residues. With V trimmed by 1 base and J by 3 bases, 2 bases remained unmatched. Germline CDR1 reads GTSNPN; CDR2 reads SVGIG (reference sequence). The CDR3 reads CAWSDRGDTEAFF. CDR3 DNA: TGTGCCTGGAGTGACAGGGGCGACACTGAAGCTTTCTTT.

The chain carries TRBV6-4 and TRBJ2-3; the D is unclear. Germline CDR1 MRHNA, CDR2 SNTAGT. The CDR3 sequence is 14 residues long. V shed 3 bases and J shed 3 bases, with 10 bases lying between them. The CDR3 is CASSEQSGTDTQYF. The CDR3 DNA sequence: TGTGCCAGCAGTGAACAGTCTGGGACAGATACGCAGTATTTT.

The chain carries TRBV10-1 and TRBJ2-2; 7 positions agree with TRBD2. The V and J ends lost 3 bases and 3 bases, in that order; junction bases with no gene match: 10. Germline lookup yields CDR1 WNHNN and CDR2 SYGVQD (reference sequence). The CDR3 length is 17 residues. CDR3 in amino acids: CASSDGRGLLDTGELFF. Written as DNA, the CDR3 is TGCGCCAGCAGTGACGGCCGGGGACTACTGGACACCGGGGAGCTGTTTTTT.

Here the CDR3 DNA reads TGTGCCACCACCCGAAGCTACTCTGGGGCCAACGTCCTGACTTTC. Translation gives CATTRSYSGANVLTF. V and J are TRBV27 and TRBJ2-6; D remains ambiguous. V lost 10 bases, J lost 0 bases, and 13 bases lay in between. This CDR3 has 15 residues. Germline CDR1 is MNHEY and CDR2 is SMNVEV (reference sequence). Drawing the rest from reference TRBV27 and TRBJ2-6, the complete variable domain is EAQVTQNPRYLITVTGKKLTVTCSQNMNHEYMSWYRQDPGLGLRQIYYSMNVEVTDKGDVPEGYKVSRKEKRNFPLILESPSPNQTSLYFCATTRSYSGANVLTFGAGSRLTVL.

The chain employs TRBV20-1 and TRBJ2-7, with TRBD2 identical over 13 bases. V lost 5 bases, J lost 5 bases, and 6 bases stayed unmatched. The CDR3 extends over 14 amino acids. Germline V gene data show CDR1 as DFQATT and CDR2 as SNEGSKA (reference sequence). CDR3 nucleotide sequence: TGCAGTGCTCGGGGGACTAGCGGGGATCACGAGCAGTACTTC. Translation: CSARGTSGDHEQYF.

The V and J genes are TRBV9 and TRBJ1-1, with TRBD1 as a possible D gene (5 bases). V shed 0 bases and J shed 6 bases, with 18 bases lying between them. Germline-derived CDR1 and CDR2 are SGDLS and YYNGEE. This CDR3 has 16 amino acids. The CDR3 DNA sequence: TGTGCCAGCAGCGTAGGCTTTTGGCAGGCGGGGGCTGAAGCTTTCTTT. It codes for CASSVGFWQAGAEAFF.

Regarding this clonotype: Its ends do not fully match the called genes, so a read error is possible. V usage is TRBV20-1 and J usage is TRBJ2-5, with 10 bases identical to TRBD1. The CDR3 is made up of 19 amino acids. CDR1 and CDR2 (germline): DFQATT, SNEGSKA (reference sequence). Written as DNA, the CDR3 is TGCTGTGCTAGAGACTACCTGACTTCGACAGGGGGCGACCAAGAGACCCAGTACTTC. Translation gives CCARDYLTSTGGDQETQYF.

This clonotype appeared a few times. The CDR3 here is CASSVATSGNQPQHF. CDR3 coding DNA: TGTGCCAGCAGTGTGGCAACCTCGGGCAATCAGCCCCAGCATTTT. This chain joins TRBV6-1 and TRBJ1-5; D call uncertain. CDR1 is MNHNS and CDR2 is SASEGT in the germline V gene. The CDR3 runs to 15 residues. The V end was cut by 4 bases, the J end by 2 bases, with 12 bases between.

CDR3 bases: TGTGCCAGCAGTTTCCGGCTAGCGCAAGAGACCCAGTACTTC. It is translated as CASSFRLAQETQYF. The chain has TRBV12-3 or TRBV12-4 and TRBJ2-5; maybe TRBD2 (6 bases). Trimming cost V 3 bases and J 2 bases, with 10 bases left between them. There are 14 residues in the CDR3.